This entry concerns a single T cell receptor beta chain. Its antigen remains undetermined. No much larger clonotype is one base removed from it; base qualities were not supplied. The entry originates in a study of blood T cell repertoires in COVID-19 (dated by TCRdb to the early 2020s). Notes on the research overall: Collaborator samples came from the United States, Italy and Spain and covered acute and convalescent phases of COVID-19. The material from the prospective study consisted of cDNA or gDNA derived from T cells, B-cell-depleted T cells, or PBMCs. Deeply sampled blood TCRbeta repertoires from subjects exposed to, actively infected with, or recovered from COVID-19 were included in the dataset. The repertoires were released in a freely available public database intended as a resource for research on the immune response to SARS-CoV-2. The samples were drawn from two sources: the first 160 participants of the ongoing ImmuneRACE study, and 1,200 or so subjects contributed by 6 global collaborators. A de-identified subject ID, COVID-19 status, age in years and sex were almost always included in the sample metadata. Where HLA class I and class II types were available, the types were taken from metadata supplied by the sample provider, not from assay-based typing. The research as a whole found: Clinical and demographic metadata were provided uncurated, with the amount varying by source and participant.

TCRbeta CDR3 regions were amplified from genomic DNA by means of the immunoSEQ Assay, a bias-controlled multiplex PCR. Per the authors' processing: Within the assay, amplification of reference gene primers was used to estimate how many nucleated cells each sample contained. Sequence reads were collapsed and filtered to measure the absolute abundance of every unique TCRbeta CDR3 rearrangement. Productive Simpson clonality was computed per sample as the square root of Simpson's diversity index over productive rearrangements. TCRdb stores this immuneACCESS table with in-frame sequences only. Part of the clones is absent; in the studies checked, under half of the shortfall reflects unresolved V genes, and no reason is known for the rest. From that table come the V and J calls and clone size; the DNA was used to work out D and trimming. The sample table records fewer than 250,000 clones; around 90% of these occur just once. Roughly 1.2% of the sample rests with the top ten.

The germline V gene supplies CDR1 MGHRA and CDR2 YSYEKL. Here V drops 1 base and J drops 2 bases, and the junction holds 5 bases not matched to any gene. Counted from cysteine to phenylalanine, this CDR3 has 15 amino acids. Just CDR3 DNA is preserved here, 45 bases in frame from base 1. The collaborating institutions used their own protocols to collect whole blood in K2EDTA tubes. Collaborator samples were shipped for TCRbeta analysis as frozen whole blood, isolated PBMCs, or DNA extracted from either sample type. This sequence originates from a man aged 25 to 40 with acute or convalescent COVID-19. The V gene is TRBV4-1 and the J gene is TRBJ2-7, with 7 bases in between that match TRBD2. The sequenced sample was peripheral blood. At the DNA level, the sequence is TGCGCCAGCAGCCAAGTAGCAGGGAGGGCCTACGAGCAGTACTTC. The encoded protein is CASSQVAGRAYEQYF.